This passage covers 17 T cell receptor beta chains from one sample sequenced in a study of T cells in Graves' hyperthyroidism and ophthalmopathy. Amplification of TCR beta CDR3 regions used RNA as the template. The HTBI set primed first-round TCR CDR3 RT-PCR. TCRdb itself ran the multiplex PCR reads through MiXCR, one entry per CDR3 protein. The sample consists of about 580,000 distinct CDR3 sequences, 46% of them appearing once. The source material was peripheral blood or thyroid tissue (not recorded which). Every receptor here comes from a woman aged 18-29 years with Graves' hyperthyroidism.

The rearrangement uses TRBV10-3 and TRBJ1-6; the match to TRBD1 covers 10 bases. Trimming took 8 bases from V and 7 from J; bases not matched to a gene: 5. CDR3 length: 14 amino acids. Germline values: CDR1 ENHRY, CDR2 SYGVKD. Written as DNA, the CDR3 is TGTGCCATCGAGCGGGACAGGGGAAATTCACCCCTCCACTTT. It is translated as CAIERDRGNSPLHF.

The CDR3, as DNA: TGCGCCAGCAGCTGGGGACTAGCAGATACGCAGTATTTT. This gives the protein CASSWGLADTQYF. This chain uses TRBV5-1 with TRBJ2-3; 8 nucleotides agree with TRBD2. V was clipped by 3 bases and J by 4 bases; unmatched bases: 1. The germline gives CDR1 SGHRS, CDR2 YFSETQ. This CDR3 is 13 amino acids long. The full variable domain, rest sourced from reference TRBV5-1 and TRBJ2-3, is KAGVTQTPRYLIKTRGQQVTLSCSPISGHRSVSWYQQTPGQGLQFLFEYFSETQRNKGNFPGRFSGRQFSNSRSEMNVSTLELGDSALYLCASSWGLADTQYFGPGTRLTVL.

The sample holds a few counts of this clonotype. The chain's CDR3 is CASSLEEQFF. In nucleotides, the CDR3 is TGTGCCAGCAGCTTAGAAGAGCAGTTCTTC. The chain carries TRBV11-3 and TRBJ2-7, with D uncertain. The J call may be in error: the DNA end matches TRBJ2-1 better. CDR1 and CDR2 from the germline V gene are SGHNT and YENEEA. The CDR3 sequence is 10 residues long.

V and J are TRBV2 and TRBJ2-6, with D maybe TRBD2 (5 bases). The CDR3 totals 16 residues. V gave up 2 bases and J gave up 2 bases, with 10 bases separating them. Per the germline V gene, CDR1 is SNHLY and CDR2 is FYNNEI. The DNA of the CDR3 is TGTGCCAGCAGTGAATCAGCGGTAGCTGGGGCCAACGTCCTGACTTTC. Its translation is CASSESAVAGANVLTF. Supplemented by reference TRBV2 and TRBJ2-6, the full variable domain reads EPEVTQTPSHQVTQMGQEVILRCVPISNHLYFYWYRQILGQKVEFLVSFYNNEISEKSEIFDDQFSVERPDGSNFTLKIRSTKLEDSAMYFCASSESAVAGANVLTFGAGSRLTVL.

The rearrangement joins TRBV2 to TRBJ1-5, with TRBD1 as a possible D gene (5 bases). Germline CDR1 reads SNHLY; CDR2 reads FYNNEI. The CDR3 contains 16 residues. V lost 3 bases to trimming and J lost 5 bases, with 17 bases between them. CDR3 nucleotides: TGTGCCAGCAGTGACAGATCGGGACGAGGCGATCAGCCCCAGCATTTT. Translating it yields CASSDRSGRGDQPQHF.

This sequence joins TRBV25-1 and TRBJ2-2; weak D call: TRBD2 (6 bases). Germline CDR1 and CDR2: MGHDK and SYGVNS. Trimming pared 8 bases from V and 5 bases from J, leaving 15 bases between. This CDR3 comprises 14 residues. DNA for the CDR3: TGTGCCAGCTTGGTCGGGAGTAGGACCGGGGAGCTGTTTTTT. This codes for CASLVGSRTGELFF.

The chain joins TRBV2 to TRBJ2-7; a weak D match, TRBD1 (5 bases). This CDR3 region has 14 residues. Trimming shortened V by 6 bases and J by 6 bases, and 18 bases separated the two germline ends. In germline, CDR1 is SNHLY, CDR2 FYNNEI. The CDR3 sequence: CASRTTVGPGEQYF. The DNA for the CDR3 is TGTGCCAGCAGGACAACAGTGGGGCCGGGCGAGCAGTACTTC. Combining the CDR3 with reference TRBV2 and TRBJ2-7 gives the whole variable domain EPEVTQTPSHQVTQMGQEVILRCVPISNHLYFYWYRQILGQKVEFLVSFYNNEISEKSEIFDDQFSVERPDGSNFTLKIRSTKLEDSAMYFCASRTTVGPGEQYFGPGTRLTVT.

The chain couples TRBV6-5 to TRBJ1-6, with unresolved D. The CDR3 is made up of 14 amino acids. The V gene lost 4 bases and the J gene lost 7 bases, with 11 bases spanning the gap. Germline CDR1 and CDR2: MNHEY and SVGAGI. CDR3 nucleotides: TGTGCCAGCAGTTCGCTGGAGCGGAATTCACCCCTCCACTTT. Translation: CASSSLERNSPLHF.

The chain joins TRBV5-4 to TRBJ2-7; D possibly corresponds to TRBD2 (6 bases). Trimming shortened V by 9 bases and J by 4 bases, and 20 bases separated the two germline ends. Germline loops: CDR1 SGHNT, CDR2 YYREEE (reference sequence). This CDR3 has 14 amino acids. CDR3 loop: CATPRAGPFYEQYF. The CDR3 nucleotides read TGTGCCACCCCACGGGCGGGACCCTTTTACGAGCAGTACTTC.

This clonotype was observed a single time. The V gene is TRBV5-6, the J gene TRBJ1-6; a weak D match, TRBD1 (5 bases). V was shortened by 7 bases and J by 10 bases, with 15 bases between the two germline ends. Germline CDR1 and CDR2: SGHDT and YYEEEE. This CDR3 has 13 residues. The chain's CDR3 is CASGLPRDSPLHF. The CDR3 DNA reads TGTGCCAGCGGCCTGCCCCGGGACTCACCCCTCCACTTT.

The rearrangement uses TRBV24-1 and TRBJ2-7, with D perhaps matching TRBD1 or TRBD2 (5 bases each). The J call may be mistaken, given a closer DNA end match to TRBJ2-1. The CDR3 is 16 residues long. The V gene's germline CDR1 is KGHDR and CDR2 SFDVKD. CDR3 coding DNA: TGTGCCACCAGTGATGCCGGGACCGGTTACTACAATGAGCAGTTCTTC. Its translation is CATSDAGTGYYNEQFF.

The table lists this clonotype with a few counts. The chain employs TRBV18 and TRBJ2-2; D may be TRBD1 (5 bases). Looked up from germline, CDR1 is KGHSH and CDR2 is LQKENI. V was cut by 1 base and J by 0 bases, with 9 bases left in between. This CDR3 spans 16 amino acids. In nucleotides, the CDR3 is TGTGCCAGCTCACCACTGACAGATTCGAACACCGGGGAGCTGTTTTTT. It specifies CASSPLTDSNTGELFF.

There are a few counts of this clonotype. V is TRBV7-4 and J is TRBJ2-3; no reliable D call. The germline CDR1 and CDR2 sequences are SGHVT and SQSDAQ. This CDR3 region has 14 residues. Trimming left V 1 base short and J 1 base short, with 6 bases between. The CDR3 protein is CASSLVLGTDTQYF. The CDR3 DNA reads as TGTGCCAGCAGCTTAGTCCTGGGCACAGATACGCAGTATTTT.

Only a few counts were recorded for this clonotype. This sequence joins TRBV29-1 and TRBJ2-1; 13 bases are shared with TRBD2. V shed 3 bases, J shed 6 bases, and the junction held 5 bases outside the gene matches. In germline, CDR1 is SQVTM, CDR2 ANQGSEA. This CDR3 has 15 amino acids. Here the CDR3 reads CSVEILAGGSNEQFF. Written as DNA, the CDR3 is TGCAGCGTTGAGATACTAGCGGGAGGGTCCAATGAGCAGTTCTTC.

The V and J genes are TRBV12-3 or TRBV12-4 and TRBJ2-5; the D gene is possibly TRBD1 (5 bases). TRBJ2-1 matches the DNA end more closely, so the J call is doubtful. CDR3 size: 12 residues. The CDR3 DNA is TGTGCCAGCAGTTTATGGGGCGTTGAGCAGTTCTTC. Amino acids: CASSLWGVEQFF.

There are a few counts of this clonotype. The chain employs TRBV10-3 and TRBJ1-5; D is unclear. This CDR3 spans 14 amino acids. The germline V gene encodes CDR1 ENHRY and CDR2 SYGVKD. Trimming shortened V by 2 bases and J by 1 base, and 6 bases separated the two germline ends. For the CDR3, the DNA is TGTGCCATCAGTGAGGGGAGGAGCAATCAGCCCCAGCATTTT. Its protein product is CAISEGRSNQPQHF.

This clonotype came up many times. The chain joins TRBV29-1 to TRBJ2-7; possible D gene TRBD2, 6 bases. This CDR3 is built from 13 residues. CDR1 is SQVTM and CDR2 is ANQGSEA in the germline V gene. Trimming shortened V by 4 bases and J by 7 bases, and 17 bases separated the two germline ends. CDR3 sequence reads: CSVAPGSGSEQYF. CDR3 coding DNA: TGCAGCGTTGCGCCGGGGTCCGGGAGTGAGCAGTACTTC.